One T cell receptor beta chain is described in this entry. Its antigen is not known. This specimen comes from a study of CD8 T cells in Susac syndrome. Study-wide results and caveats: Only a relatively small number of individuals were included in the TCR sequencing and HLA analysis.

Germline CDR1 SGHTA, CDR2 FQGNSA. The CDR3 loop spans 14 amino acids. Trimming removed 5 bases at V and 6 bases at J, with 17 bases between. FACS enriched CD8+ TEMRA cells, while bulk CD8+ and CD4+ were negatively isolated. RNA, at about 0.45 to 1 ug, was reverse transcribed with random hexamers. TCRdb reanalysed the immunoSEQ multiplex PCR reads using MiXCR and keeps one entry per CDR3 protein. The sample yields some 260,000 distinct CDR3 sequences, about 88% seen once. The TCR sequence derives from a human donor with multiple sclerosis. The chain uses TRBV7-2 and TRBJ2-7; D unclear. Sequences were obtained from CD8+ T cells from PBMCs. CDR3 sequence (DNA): TGTGCCAGCAGCGCAAGAGAGAGGCCGAGCGAGCAGTACTTC. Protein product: CASSARERPSEQYF.